This T cell receptor beta chain stems from a study of blood T cells in healthy people across ages (dated by TCRdb to about 2015). Turning to the overall study: In model experiments, roughly one uniquely barcoded TCR beta cDNA molecule per two T cells was captured by template switching. Using deep sequencing normalized with unique cDNA molecular identifiers, the study measured how TCR beta repertoire diversity changes with age. Four age groups were formed from the donors: young (average 16 years), middle-aged (just under 40), aged (approximately 60) and long-lived (about 75). To avoid experimental bias, donors of different ages were randomly spread across the sequencing lanes. Two additional independent replicas of 1 million unique cDNA reads from the same blood draw were analyzed for two donors (one aged 18 to 30 and one aged 80 or older). Overall results and qualifications from the work: As age increased, observed TCR beta diversity per million T cells dropped in a roughly linear way, and a significant reduction was already evident by age roughly 40. Since profiling was done on bulk unsorted PBMCs, naive and antigen-experienced compartments could not be conclusively compared. The long-lived group showed more naive CD4+ T cells, fewer expanded clones and increased TCR diversity than the aged group, suggesting age selection. Donor CMV infection status was unknown, potentially confounding age-related changes in expanded clonotypes. Estimates of total diversity based on one million sequenced T cells were regarded as lower bounds and as underestimates. Observed TCR beta diversity correlated strongly with the percentage of naive T cells measured by flow cytometry.

Libraries were prepared through 5' RACE. The instrument given in TCRdb is Illumina HiSeq 2500. A second roughly 7 to 12 cycle PCR used a sample-barcoded 5' primer and a J-beta primer mix. Each TCR beta cDNA molecule received a unique molecular identifier from a template-switch 5' adaptor carrying 12 random nucleotides. Each sample yielded at least 2.5 million CDR3-containing paired-end reads. First-strand cDNA synthesis was performed from all RNA using the Mint cDNA synthesis kit, with priming by a TRBC-specific oligonucleotide. After uracil-DNA glycosylase treatment, a first 18-cycle PCR used universal primers M1SS and BC2_uni_R on all cDNA. The original methods were these. For normalization, 1 million high-quality reads, each with a distinct molecular identifier, were randomly selected from each sample. Reads with shared molecular identifiers were discarded instead of being binned into consensus sequences. CDR3 identification, clonotype clustering and error correction used MiTCR with a Q25 quality threshold and the strictest error-elimination algorithm. A nonparametric unseen species model with Euler transformation was used to estimate lower-bound total TCR beta diversity. TCRdb reprocessed the public reads (quality trimming at Q25 with fastp, clone calling with MiXCR) and kept in-frame beta chains. One record per CDR3 amino acid sequence lists the most common genes and DNA. None of the V and J calls come from the authors' own analysis; TCRdb made them. The sample has about 1.6 million distinct CDR3 sequences on record, almost 35% of them singletons. Together, the top ten hold about 11% of the sample.

Its CDR3 holds 15 amino acids, cysteine through phenylalanine. Only the CDR3 part of the read is kept: 45 bases, read in frame from the first base. Via the germline V gene (reference sequence), CDR1 is LGHDT and CDR2 YNNKEL. Deletion took 4 bases off V and 0 bases off J, with a span of 13 bases between the germline ends. The donors were roughly 38 Caucasian individuals from Russia, aged roughly 6 to 95 years, who were systemically healthy. Each donor gave roughly 9 milliliters of peripheral blood, drawn into EDTA-treated Vacutainer tubes. Ficoll-Paque density-gradient centrifugation was used to isolate PBMCs, with at least 7 million obtained per sample. Trizol reagent was used to extract total RNA from the PBMCs, yielding at least 6 micrograms per sample. The percentages of naive CD45RAhigh/CD27high T cells were determined by flow cytometry on a PBMC aliquot from every donor. This clonotype was counted only a few times. Which antigen it targets is not known. Base qualities are missing; no much larger clone stands one base away.

Material for sequencing was blood. This TCR was recovered from a woman under 40 in good health. The chain was built from TRBV3-1 and TRBJ2-7; the D segment cannot be called with confidence. The CDR3 in this case is CASSPSTAGSYEQYF. The nucleotide sequence reads as follows: TGTGCCAGCAGCCCCTCCACAGCCGGCTCCTACGAGCAGTACTTC.